Below are 32 T cell receptor beta chains sequenced from a single sample in a study of blood T cells in healthy people across ages. Then a second PCR, running roughly 7 to 11 cycles, was carried out with a sample-barcoded 5' primer and a J-beta primer mix. TCRdb reprocessed the 5' RACE reads via MiXCR and lists one record per CDR3 protein. The sample consists of over 500,000 distinct CDR3 sequences, roughly a quarter of them appearing once. The same data also went into a second study, on T cells of mothers and their children.

Material for sequencing was blood. The receptors stem from a boy aged 2 to 9 in good health.

The chain is built from TRBV6-5 and TRBJ2-5; 9 nucleotides align to TRBD2. J gave up 4 bases and V 2 bases, and 5 bases lay outside the gene matches. The CDR3 is made up of 15 amino acids. Germline CDR1 is MNHEY and CDR2 is SVGAGI. The CDR3 DNA reads TGTGCCAGCAGTTACGATCCTAGCGGGGCAGAGACCCAGTACTTC. Protein: CASSYDPSGAETQYF.

In its sample, this clonotype was seen a few times. The V gene is TRBV3-1, the J gene TRBJ2-5; 7 positions agree with TRBD2. The J call may be in error: the DNA end matches TRBJ2-1 better. Germline V gene data show CDR1 as LGHDT and CDR2 as YNNKEL (reference sequence). The CDR3 sequence is 15 residues long. CDR3: CASSPGNSGIYEQFF. The DNA of the CDR3 is TGTGCCAGCAGCCCAGGAAACAGCGGGATTTATGAGCAGTTCTTC.

In its sample, this clonotype was seen a few times. This sequence joins TRBV6-5 and TRBJ2-3, with 9 bases matching TRBD2. The V segment lost 2 bases and the J segment 2 bases; nucleotides outside the gene matches: 2. CDR3 length equals 15 residues. CDR1 is MNHEY and CDR2 is SVGAGI in the germline V gene. The CDR3 DNA sequence: TGTGCCAGCAGTTACGTAGCGGGAGCCACAGATACGCAGTATTTT. The encoded protein is CASSYVAGATDTQYF.

This clonotype was detected only a few times. This chain uses TRBV7-2 with TRBJ2-5, with TRBD1 matching over 9 bases. The germline V gene encodes CDR1 SGHTA and CDR2 FQGNSA. CDR3 length: 18 residues. The V gene end was trimmed by 1 base and the J gene end by 5 bases; junction bases not matched to a gene: 14. The CDR3 region has the DNA TGTGCCAGCAGCTTAGTATACGGAACAGGGGGCGATCGGGAGACCCAGTACTTC. Protein: CASSLVYGTGGDRETQYF.

This clonotype came up a few times. The chain employs TRBV30 and TRBJ1-2; the D is unclear. Germline CDR1 GTSNPN, CDR2 SVGIG (reference sequence). The CDR3 has 11 amino acids. V was trimmed by 3 bases and J by 8 bases, leaving 10 bases between them. The CDR3 protein is CAWRDGLGYTF. In DNA, the CDR3 is TGTGCCTGGAGGGACGGATTGGGCTACACCTTC.

This clonotype was seen only a few times. V is TRBV7-9 and J is TRBJ2-7; D possibly corresponds to TRBD2 (6 bases). The V end lost 1 base, the J end lost 4 bases, and 11 bases lay between the germline ends. This CDR3 is 14 amino acids long. CDR1 is SEHNR and CDR2 is FQNEAQ in the germline V gene (reference sequence). CDR3 sequence reads: CASSLGGVRYEQYF. CDR3 DNA sequence: TGTGCCAGCAGCTTAGGGGGGGTAAGATACGAGCAGTACTTC.

The chain recombines TRBV4-1 with TRBJ2-5; tentative D call: TRBD2 (6 bases). Germline-derived CDR1 and CDR2 are MGHRA and YSYEKL. This CDR3 contains 16 residues. V lost 3 bases, J lost 5 bases, and 19 bases lay in between. DNA of the CDR3: TGCGCCAGCAGCCACAGAGACGCGGCCGGGGGTGAGACCCAGTACTTC. This translates into CASSHRDAAGGETQYF.

This clonotype has more than one count but fewer than ten. The V gene is TRBV20-1, the J gene TRBJ2-3; TRBD2 might be the D (6 bases). The CDR3 is 13 residues long. Deletions cut 3 bases from V and 2 bases from J, with 9 bases between. Germline V lookup: CDR1 DFQATT, CDR2 SNEGSKA (reference sequence). This CDR3 reads CSASAGPTDTQYF. DNA for the CDR3: TGCAGTGCTAGTGCGGGACCCACAGATACGCAGTATTTT.

The CDR3 nucleotides are TGTGCCAGCAGCGTAGGTAGCGGGGGGACTCAAGAGACCCAGTACTTC. Amino acids: CASSVGSGGTQETQYF. The chain is built from TRBV9 and TRBJ2-5; 10 bases fit TRBD2. Germline CDR1 is SGDLS and CDR2 is YYNGEE. The V and J ends lost 0 bases and 2 bases, in that order; junction bases with no gene match: 4. The CDR3 runs to 16 residues. Drawing the rest from reference TRBV9 and TRBJ2-5, the complete variable domain is DSGVTQTPKHLITATGQRVTLRCSPRSGDLSVYWYQQSLDQGLQFLIQYYNGEERAKGNILERFSAQQFPDLHSELNLSSLELGDSALYFCASSVGSGGTQETQYFGPGTRLLVL.

The sample holds a few counts of this clonotype. CDR3 DNA: TGTGCCAGCAGAGGGACTAGGGGAGAGACCCAGTACTTC. This encodes CASRGTRGETQYF. This chain links TRBV12-3 or TRBV12-4 with TRBJ2-5; 8 bases are a match to TRBD2. J was trimmed by 4 bases and V by 6 bases; bases with no gene match: 4. CDR3 length equals 13 residues.

This clonotype was counted between two and nine times. The chain combines TRBV6-1 with TRBJ1-2, with D perhaps TRBD1 (6 bases). Trimming shortened V by 6 bases and J by 8 bases, and 19 bases separated the two germline ends. There are 14 residues in the CDR3. Looked up from germline, CDR1 is MNHNS and CDR2 is SASEGT. CDR3 amino acids: CASRNPQGNFGYTF. The CDR3 nucleotides are TGTGCCAGCAGGAACCCACAGGGTAACTTCGGCTACACCTTC.

The rearrangement uses TRBV6-5 and TRBJ2-5; 7 nucleotides line up with TRBD2. The ends lost 0 bases at V and 5 bases at J; junction bases unmatched: 9. Germline V gene lookup returns CDR1 MNHEY and CDR2 SVGAGI. This CDR3 is built from 16 residues. CDR3 DNA: TGTGCCAGCAGTTACTCAAGGAGCGGGAAGGGGGAGACCCAGTACTTC. Amino acid sequence: CASSYSRSGKGETQYF.

This clonotype has only a few counts. The chain combines TRBV6-6 with TRBJ1-1; D is possibly TRBD1 (6 bases). Germline lookup yields CDR1 MNHNY and CDR2 SVGAGI (reference sequence). There are 13 residues in the CDR3. V was trimmed by 6 bases and J by 2 bases, leaving 10 bases between them. CDR3 sequence: CASRGGVNTEAFF. The CDR3 region has the DNA TGTGCCAGCAGAGGGGGGGTCAACACTGAAGCTTTCTTT.

The chain recombines TRBV5-1 with TRBJ2-1; 8 nucleotides line up with TRBD2. After removal of 7 bases from V and 4 bases from J, the junction contained 7 bases not matched to a gene. This CDR3 has 14 residues. Germline lookup yields CDR1 SGHRS and CDR2 YFSETQ. CDR3 loop: CASAQSGSYNEQFF. In DNA, the CDR3 is TGCGCCAGCGCCCAAAGCGGGAGTTACAATGAGCAGTTCTTC.

This clonotype was seen more than once but under ten times. This chain uses TRBV5-5 with TRBJ1-3; the match to TRBD1 covers 8 bases. The CDR3 covers 15 residues. CDR1 and CDR2 (germline): SGHKS, YYEKEE (reference sequence). The J segment lost 0 bases and the V segment lost 4 bases, leaving 3 bases of the junction unmatched. In nucleotides, the CDR3 is TGTGCCAGCAGCCCCGGGACAGGCTCTGGAAACACCATATATTTT. It encodes CASSPGTGSGNTIYF.

The chain combines TRBV5-1 with TRBJ2-7; 9 bases are shared with TRBD2. This CDR3 contains 16 residues. Looked up from germline, CDR1 is SGHRS and CDR2 is YFSETQ. The V gene end was trimmed by 3 bases and the J gene end by 5 bases; junction bases not matched to a gene: 12. The CDR3 here is CASSWEGVAGVDEQYF. DNA of the CDR3: TGCGCCAGCAGCTGGGAGGGAGTAGCGGGAGTAGACGAGCAGTACTTC.

This clonotype was counted many times. This chain connects TRBV30 to TRBJ1-2, with D uncertain. Between the trimmed V and J ends, which lost 3 bases and 4 bases, there was a span of 6 bases. This CDR3 has 11 residues. The V gene's germline CDR1 is GTSNPN and CDR2 SVGIG (reference sequence). CDR3 DNA sequence: TGTGCCTGGAGCCCGGGCTATGGCTACACCTTC. Protein: CAWSPGYGYTF.

A few counts support this clonotype. V and J are TRBV5-1 and TRBJ2-5; no definite D call. CDR1 is SGHRS, CDR2 YFSETQ, per germline. Trimming cost V 0 bases and J 5 bases, with 8 bases left between them. The CDR3 consists of 13 residues. This CDR3 reads CASSLAIEETQYF. The CDR3 region has the DNA TGCGCCAGCAGCTTGGCCATCGAGGAGACCCAGTACTTC.

There are a few counts of this clonotype. V and J are TRBV7-9 and TRBJ1-2; the D is unclear. The CDR3 runs to 18 residues. The germline gives CDR1 SEHNR, CDR2 FQNEAQ (reference sequence). The V gene lost 5 bases and the J gene lost 4 bases, with 26 bases spanning the gap. CDR3 nucleotides: TGTGCCAGCAGCCCACCGCTGGGCAGTCCGGGCCTAGGCTATGGCTACACCTTC. Encoded protein: CASSPPLGSPGLGYGYTF.

In this sample, this clonotype turned up a few times. The rearrangement uses TRBV7-9 and TRBJ2-2, with a tentative D call TRBD2 (5 bases). The CDR3 is 15 residues long. Germline V gene sequence: CDR1 SEHNR, CDR2 FQNEAQ (reference sequence). Trimming took off 2 bases at V and 1 base at J, with 8 bases between the two ends. The chain's CDR3 is CASSLPSLNTGELFF. The CDR3, as DNA: TGTGCCAGCAGCTTACCTAGCTTGAACACCGGGGAGCTGTTTTTT.

The table lists this clonotype with a few counts. The chain recombines TRBV12-3 or TRBV12-4 with TRBJ2-5; TRBD1 aligns across 9 bases. The J call is in doubt because the DNA end fits TRBJ2-1 better. The CDR3 is 14 residues long. The chain's CDR3 is CASSFWDRVNEQFF. In nucleotides, the CDR3 is TGTGCCAGCAGTTTTTGGGACAGGGTCAATGAGCAGTTCTTC.

This clonotype was seen more than once but under ten times. CDR3 residues: CASSPYRGSGANVLTF. DNA for the CDR3: TGTGCCAGCAGCCCATACAGGGGCTCTGGGGCCAACGTCCTGACTTTC. The rearrangement joins TRBV5-6 to TRBJ2-6; TRBD1 matches 7 bases. CDR3 length: 16 amino acids. Trimming cost V 4 bases and J 0 bases; bases outside gene matches: 4. Germline-derived CDR1 and CDR2 are SGHDT and YYEEEE.

This clonotype has only a few counts. The rearrangement links TRBV5-1 to TRBJ1-2; possibly TRBD1 for D (6 bases). The germline V gene has CDR1 SGHRS and CDR2 YFSETQ. Trimming took off 0 bases at V and 3 bases at J, with 9 bases between the two ends. CDR3 length: 14 residues. CDR3 coding DNA: TGCGCCAGCAGCTTGGCCGGGGGCGACTATGGCTACACCTTC. It yields the protein CASSLAGGDYGYTF.

The chain links TRBV20-1 to TRBJ1-2; no firm D call. V was clipped by 5 bases and J by 4 bases, with 23 bases between them. Germline-derived CDR1 and CDR2 are DFQATT and SNEGSKA (reference sequence). The CDR3 covers 16 residues. CDR3 region: CSAWSDPDTQLYGYTF. CDR3 DNA sequence: TGCAGTGCTTGGTCGGATCCCGACACCCAGCTCTATGGCTACACCTTC.

The chain is built from TRBV10-3 and TRBJ2-7; 12 nucleotides agree with TRBD1. Per the germline V gene, CDR1 is ENHRY and CDR2 is SYGVKD. There are 14 residues in the CDR3. Losses at the gene ends were 2 bases for V and 6 bases for J; bases not matched to a gene: 2. The CDR3 nucleotides read TGTGCCATCAGTGAGGGGACAGGGGGCGTCGAGCAGTACTTC. Translated, it gives CAISEGTGGVEQYF.

This clonotype was seen a few times. The J gene is TRBJ1-5, the V gene TRBV6-2 or TRBV6-3; 11 bases are shared with TRBD1. CDR1 and CDR2 (germline): MNHEY, SVGEGT. This CDR3 is 16 amino acids long. V lost 5 bases and J lost 5; bases outside the gene matches: 8. The CDR3 here is CASSGPGQGVYQPQHF. The CDR3 DNA reads TGTGCCAGCAGTGGTCCGGGACAGGGGGTGTATCAGCCCCAGCATTTT.

The V gene is TRBV6-2 or TRBV6-3, the J gene TRBJ1-1; 7 nucleotides agree with TRBD1. The CDR3 has 16 residues. CDR1 is MNHEY, CDR2 SVGEGT, per germline. Unmatched junction bases numbered 16, after V lost 7 bases and J lost 5 bases. CDR3 region: CASTSTGTRIKTEAFF. CDR3 in DNA: TGTGCCAGCACCTCGACAGGGACCCGGATTAAGACTGAAGCTTTCTTT.

V is TRBV7-2 and J is TRBJ2-1, with D possibly called TRBD1 or TRBD2 (5 bases each). The V and J ends lost 4 bases and 5 bases respectively, with 12 bases between them. The germline CDR1 and CDR2 sequences are SGHTA and FQGNSA. The CDR3 loop spans 14 amino acids. CDR3 in DNA: TGTGCCAGCAGCTCCCGGGACCCTAACAATGAGCAGTTCTTC. This codes for CASSSRDPNNEQFF.

The gene calls are TRBV7-6 and TRBJ2-5; D remains unclear. Germline V lookup: CDR1 SGHVS, CDR2 FNYEAQ. Trimming cost V 4 bases and J 1 base, with 10 bases left between them. This CDR3 is built from 14 residues. CDR3 protein: CASSSYTVQETQYF. CDR3 nucleotide sequence: TGTGCCAGCAGCTCCTACACCGTCCAAGAGACCCAGTACTTC. Together with reference TRBV7-6 and TRBJ2-5, the CDR3 gives the full variable domain: GAGVSQSPRYKVTKRGQDVALRCDPISGHVSLYWYRQALGQGPEFLTYFNYEAQQDKSGLPNDRFSAERPEGSISTLTIQRTEQRDSAMYRCASSSYTVQETQYFGPGTRLLVL.

The rearrangement joins TRBV19 to TRBJ2-4, with 8 bases lining up with TRBD2. The J segment lost 4 bases and the V segment lost 5 bases, leaving 7 bases of the junction unmatched. CDR1 and CDR2 (germline): LNHDA, SQIVND (reference sequence). The CDR3 covers 15 residues. CDR3 sequence (DNA): TGTGCCAGTAGTTCTCCGGGACTAGTGAAAAACATTCAGTACTTC. It yields the protein CASSSPGLVKNIQYF.

The chain has TRBV4-3 and TRBJ1-1, with D maybe TRBD1 (5 bases). Germline V gene lookup returns CDR1 LGHNA and CDR2 YSLEER. CDR3 length: 14 residues. V was shortened by 1 base and J by 4 bases, with 10 bases between the two germline ends. In DNA, the CDR3 is TGCGCCAGCAGCCAAGTGGGAGGGGCCACTGAAGCTTTCTTT. The encoded protein is CASSQVGGATEAFF.

In this sample, this clonotype turned up a few times. J is TRBJ1-1 and V is TRBV5-1, with D unresolved. Germline-derived CDR1 and CDR2 are SGHRS and YFSETQ. The CDR3 sequence is 16 residues long. V was pared by 1 base and J by 0 bases, with 13 bases between. The CDR3 protein is CASSLTPGVMNTEAFF. The DNA of the CDR3 is TGCGCCAGCAGCTTGACCCCGGGAGTGATGAACACTGAAGCTTTCTTT.